The 4 T cell receptor beta chains below were found in one sample sequenced in a study of monozygotic twins with inflammatory bowel disease (dated by TCRdb to about 2019). The method was 5' RACE. The reads were generated on an Illumina HiSeq 2500. TCRdb reprocessed the public reads and reports one entry per CDR3 protein sequence, without DNA. The table for this sample lists roughly 200,000 distinct CDR3 sequences. The ten largest make up around 1.5% of the sample. Sequencing was done on a sample of blood. The receptors originated from a human donor with ulcerative colitis or Crohn's disease, or a healthy co-twin of an affected twin (not recorded which).

J is TRBJ2-1 and V is TRBV4-2; TCRdb indicates TRBD2, and absent DNA this call remains unverified. This CDR3 contains 17 residues. Germline V gene lookup returns CDR1 LGHNA and CDR2 YNFKEQ. The chain's CDR3 is CASSRNPGLAGGNEQFF.

The chain employs TRBV5-1 and TRBJ2-7; TCRdb lists TRBD2, though no DNA is available to test this call. The CDR3 has 16 amino acids. Germline CDR1 is SGHRS and CDR2 is YFSETQ. The CDR3 loop is CASSSTAGGLSYEQYF.

The V call is TRBV6-1, the J call TRBJ1-3. Germline V gene data show CDR1 as MNHNS and CDR2 as SASEGT. The CDR3 length is 13 residues. CDR3 amino acids: CASSELIGNTIYF.

V gene TRBV9 combines with J gene TRBJ1-1; TCRdb returns TRBD1, unconfirmable since there is no DNA. The germline V gene has CDR1 SGDLS and CDR2 YYNGEE. There are 14 residues in the CDR3. The CDR3 sequence: CASSVRGEDTEAFF.